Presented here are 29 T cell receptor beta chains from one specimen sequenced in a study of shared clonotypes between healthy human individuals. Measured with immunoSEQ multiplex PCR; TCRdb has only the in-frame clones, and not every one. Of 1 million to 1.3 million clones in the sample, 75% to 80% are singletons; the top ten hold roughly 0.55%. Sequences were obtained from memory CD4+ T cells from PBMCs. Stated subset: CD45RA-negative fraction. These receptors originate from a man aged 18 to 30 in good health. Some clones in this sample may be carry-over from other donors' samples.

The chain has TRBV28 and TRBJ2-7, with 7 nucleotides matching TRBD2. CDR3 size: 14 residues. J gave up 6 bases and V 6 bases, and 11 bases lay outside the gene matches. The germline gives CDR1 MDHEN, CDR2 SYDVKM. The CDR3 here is CASSFGLVGIEQYF. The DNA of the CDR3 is TGTGCCAGCAGCTTCGGACTAGTGGGTATCGAGCAGTACTTC. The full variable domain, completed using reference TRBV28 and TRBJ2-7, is DVKVTQSSRYLVKRTGEKVFLECVQDMDHENMFWYRQDPGLGLRLIYFSYDVKMKEKGDIPEGYSVSREKKERFSLILESASTNQTSMYLCASSFGLVGIEQYFGPGTRLTVT.

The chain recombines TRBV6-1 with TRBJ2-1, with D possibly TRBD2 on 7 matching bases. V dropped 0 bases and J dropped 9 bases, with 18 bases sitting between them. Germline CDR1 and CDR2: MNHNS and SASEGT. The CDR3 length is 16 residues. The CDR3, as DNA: TGTGCCAGCAGTGAAGCGGTGGCGGGGGCGCGAGGTGAGCAGTTCTTC. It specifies CASSEAVAGARGEQFF.

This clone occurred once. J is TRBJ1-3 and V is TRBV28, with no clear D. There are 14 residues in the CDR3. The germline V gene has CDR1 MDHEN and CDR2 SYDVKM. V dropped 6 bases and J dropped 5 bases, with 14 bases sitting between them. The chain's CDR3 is CASSQVAARNTIYF. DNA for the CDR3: TGTGCCAGCAGCCAAGTTGCAGCCCGAAACACCATATATTTT.

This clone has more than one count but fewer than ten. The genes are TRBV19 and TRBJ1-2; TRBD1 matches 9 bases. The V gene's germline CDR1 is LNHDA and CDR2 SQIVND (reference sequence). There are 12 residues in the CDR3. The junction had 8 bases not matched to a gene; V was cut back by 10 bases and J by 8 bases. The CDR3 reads CATAQGAGGYTF. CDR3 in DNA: TGTGCCACCGCACAGGGGGCAGGCGGCTACACCTTC.

CDR3 protein: CASSLAGNSYNEQFF. CDR3 sequence (DNA): TGTGCCAGCAGCTTGGCGGGGAACTCCTACAATGAGCAGTTCTTC. This sequence joins TRBV5-6 and TRBJ2-1; tentatively, D is TRBD2 (5 bases). Germline assignment: CDR1 SGHDT and CDR2 YYEEEE. This CDR3 spans 15 amino acids. Between the trimmed V and J ends, which lost 0 bases and 0 bases, there was a span of 7 bases. The full variable domain, its missing parts supplied by reference TRBV5-6 and TRBJ2-1, is DAGVTQSPTHLIKTRGQQVTLRCSPKSGHDTVSWYQQALGQGPQFIFQYYEEEERQRGNFPDRFSGHQFPNYSSELNVNALLLGDSALYLCASSLAGNSYNEQFFGPGTRLTVL.

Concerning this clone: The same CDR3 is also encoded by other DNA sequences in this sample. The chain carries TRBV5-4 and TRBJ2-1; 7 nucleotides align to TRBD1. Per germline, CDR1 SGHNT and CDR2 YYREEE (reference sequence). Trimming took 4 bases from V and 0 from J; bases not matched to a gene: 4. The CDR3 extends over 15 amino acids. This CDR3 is CASSATGDSYNEQFF. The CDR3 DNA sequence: TGTGCCAGCAGCGCCACAGGGGACTCCTACAATGAGCAGTTCTTC.

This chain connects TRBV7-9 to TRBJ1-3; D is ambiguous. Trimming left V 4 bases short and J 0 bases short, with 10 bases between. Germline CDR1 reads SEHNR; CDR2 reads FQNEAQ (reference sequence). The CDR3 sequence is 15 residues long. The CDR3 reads CASSSLITSGNTIYF. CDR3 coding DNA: TGTGCCAGCAGCTCCCTTATTACCTCTGGAAACACCATATATTTT.

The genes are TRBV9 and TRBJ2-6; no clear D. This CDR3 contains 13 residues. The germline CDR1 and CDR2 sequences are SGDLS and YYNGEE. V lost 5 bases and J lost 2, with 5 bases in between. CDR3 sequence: CASRKTGANVLTF. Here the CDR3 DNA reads TGTGCCAGCAGGAAAACTGGGGCCAACGTCCTGACTTTC.

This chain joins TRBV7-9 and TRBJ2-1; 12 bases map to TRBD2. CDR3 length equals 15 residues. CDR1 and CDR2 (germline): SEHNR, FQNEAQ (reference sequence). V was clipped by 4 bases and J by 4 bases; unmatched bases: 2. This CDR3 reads CASSYGLAGYNEQFF. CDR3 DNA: TGTGCCAGCAGCTACGGACTAGCGGGGTACAATGAGCAGTTCTTC.

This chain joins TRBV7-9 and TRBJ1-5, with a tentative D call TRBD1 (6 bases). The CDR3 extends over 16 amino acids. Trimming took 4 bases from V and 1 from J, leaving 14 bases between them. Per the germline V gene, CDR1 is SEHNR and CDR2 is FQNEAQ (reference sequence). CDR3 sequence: CASSSDGTSSNQPQHF. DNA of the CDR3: TGTGCCAGCAGCTCTGACGGGACAAGCAGCAATCAGCCCCAGCATTTT.

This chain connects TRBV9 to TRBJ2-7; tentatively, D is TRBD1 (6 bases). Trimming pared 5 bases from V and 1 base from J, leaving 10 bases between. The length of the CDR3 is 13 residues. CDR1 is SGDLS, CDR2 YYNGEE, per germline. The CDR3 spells CASRVQGSYEQYF. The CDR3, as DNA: TGTGCCAGCAGAGTACAGGGATCCTACGAGCAGTACTTC.

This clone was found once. The DNA for the CDR3 is TGTGCCAGCAGCTTTGGGAGGCGGCAGAGACAAGAGACCCAGTACTTC. Its protein is CASSFGRRQRQETQYF. The chain uses TRBV7-2 and TRBJ2-5; possibly TRBD2 for D (6 bases). Germline CDR1 and CDR2: SGHTA and FQGNSA. The V end lost 3 bases, the J end lost 2 bases, and 16 bases lay between the germline ends. The CDR3 totals 16 residues.

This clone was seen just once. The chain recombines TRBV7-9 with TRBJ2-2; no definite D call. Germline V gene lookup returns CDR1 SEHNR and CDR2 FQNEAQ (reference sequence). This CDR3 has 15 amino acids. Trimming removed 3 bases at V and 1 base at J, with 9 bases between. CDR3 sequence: CASSFTRENTGELFF. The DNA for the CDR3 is TGTGCCAGCAGCTTTACCAGAGAGAACACCGGGGAGCTGTTTTTT.

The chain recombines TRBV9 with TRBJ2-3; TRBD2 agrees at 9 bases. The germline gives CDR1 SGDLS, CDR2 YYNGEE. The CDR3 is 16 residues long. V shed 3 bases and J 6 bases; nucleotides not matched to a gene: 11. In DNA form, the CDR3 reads TGTGCCAGCAGCGCCTTCATAGCGGGAGCGGGGGATACGCAGTATTTT. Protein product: CASSAFIAGAGDTQYF. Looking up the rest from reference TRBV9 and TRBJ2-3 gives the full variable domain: DSGVTQTPKHLITATGQRVTLRCSPRSGDLSVYWYQQSLDQGLQFLIQYYNGEERAKGNILERFSAQQFPDLHSELNLSSLELGDSALYFCASSAFIAGAGDTQYFGPGTRLTVL.

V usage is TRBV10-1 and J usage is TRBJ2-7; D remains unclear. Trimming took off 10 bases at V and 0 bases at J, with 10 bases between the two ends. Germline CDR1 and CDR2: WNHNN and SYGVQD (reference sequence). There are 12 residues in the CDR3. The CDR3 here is CAIPAFSYEQYF. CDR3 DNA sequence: TGCGCCATCCCAGCCTTCTCCTACGAGCAGTACTTC.

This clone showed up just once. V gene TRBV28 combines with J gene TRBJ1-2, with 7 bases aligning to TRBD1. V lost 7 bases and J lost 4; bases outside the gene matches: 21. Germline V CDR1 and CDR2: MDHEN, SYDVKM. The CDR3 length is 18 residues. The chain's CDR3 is CASNTGPLEIYRGYGYTF. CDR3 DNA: TGTGCCAGCAATACAGGCCCTCTGGAAATTTACAGGGGCTATGGCTACACCTTC.

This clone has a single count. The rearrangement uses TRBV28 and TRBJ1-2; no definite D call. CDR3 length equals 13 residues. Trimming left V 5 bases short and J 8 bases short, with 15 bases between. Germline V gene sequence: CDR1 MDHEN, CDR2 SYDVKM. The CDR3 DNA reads TGTGCCAGCAGTCCCGACCGATCTTCGGGCTACACCTTC. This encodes CASSPDRSSGYTF.

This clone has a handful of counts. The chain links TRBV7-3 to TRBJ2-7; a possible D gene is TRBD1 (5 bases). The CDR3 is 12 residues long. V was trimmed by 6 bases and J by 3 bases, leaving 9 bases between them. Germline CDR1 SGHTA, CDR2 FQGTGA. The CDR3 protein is CASSRQGYEQYF. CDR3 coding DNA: TGTGCCAGCAGTCGCCAGGGCTACGAGCAGTACTTC.

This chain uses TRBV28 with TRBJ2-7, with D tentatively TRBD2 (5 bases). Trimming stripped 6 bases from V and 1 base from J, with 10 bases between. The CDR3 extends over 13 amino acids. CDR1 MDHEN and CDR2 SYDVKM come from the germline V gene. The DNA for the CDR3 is TGTGCCAGCAGAAGGAGAGGGTCCTACGAGCAGTACTTC. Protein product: CASRRRGSYEQYF.

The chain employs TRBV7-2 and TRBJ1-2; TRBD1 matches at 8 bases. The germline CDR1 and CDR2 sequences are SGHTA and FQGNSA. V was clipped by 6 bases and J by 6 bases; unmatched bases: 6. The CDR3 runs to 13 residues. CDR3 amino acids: CASRPGGRNGYTF. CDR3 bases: TGTGCCAGCAGACCAGGGGGCCGAAATGGCTACACCTTC.

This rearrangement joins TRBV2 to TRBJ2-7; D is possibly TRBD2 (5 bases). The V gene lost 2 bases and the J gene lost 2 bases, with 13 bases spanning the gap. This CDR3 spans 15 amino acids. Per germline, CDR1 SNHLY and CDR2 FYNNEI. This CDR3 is CASSEPWRAPYEQYF. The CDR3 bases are TGTGCCAGCAGTGAACCCTGGCGGGCCCCCTACGAGCAGTACTTC.

CDR3 in amino acids: CASRRMGGSRISGANVLTF. CDR3 in DNA: TGTGCCAGCAGACGAATGGGTGGCTCTAGAATTTCTGGGGCCAACGTCCTGACTTTC. V usage is TRBV28 and J usage is TRBJ2-6; the D is unclear. Deletions cut 6 bases from V and 1 base from J, with 22 bases between. This CDR3 comprises 19 residues. Germline V gives CDR1 MDHEN, CDR2 SYDVKM.

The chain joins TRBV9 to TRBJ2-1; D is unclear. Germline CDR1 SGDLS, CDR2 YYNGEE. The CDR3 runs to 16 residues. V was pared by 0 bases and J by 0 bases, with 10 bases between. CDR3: CASSVVEAGSYNEQFF. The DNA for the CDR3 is TGTGCCAGCAGCGTAGTGGAAGCAGGCTCCTACAATGAGCAGTTCTTC.

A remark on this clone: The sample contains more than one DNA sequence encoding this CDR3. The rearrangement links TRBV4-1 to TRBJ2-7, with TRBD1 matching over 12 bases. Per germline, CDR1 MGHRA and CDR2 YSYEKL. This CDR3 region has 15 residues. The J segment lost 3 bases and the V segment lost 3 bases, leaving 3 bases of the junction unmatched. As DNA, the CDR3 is TGCGCCAGCAGCCAGGGACAGGGGGCTTTCTACGAGCAGTACTTC. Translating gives CASSQGQGAFYEQYF.

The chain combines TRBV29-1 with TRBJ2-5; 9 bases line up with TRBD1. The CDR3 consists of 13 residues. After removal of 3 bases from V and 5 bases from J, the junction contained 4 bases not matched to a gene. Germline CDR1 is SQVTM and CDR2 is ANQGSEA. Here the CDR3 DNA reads TGCAGCGTTGATCGACAGGGGGTTGAGACCCAGTACTTC. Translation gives CSVDRQGVETQYF.

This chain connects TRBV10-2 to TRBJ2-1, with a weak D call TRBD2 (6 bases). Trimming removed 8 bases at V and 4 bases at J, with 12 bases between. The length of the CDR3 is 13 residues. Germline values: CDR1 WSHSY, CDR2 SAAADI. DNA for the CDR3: TGCGCCAGCGGAGGTAGCGGATACAATGAGCAGTTCTTC. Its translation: CASGGSGYNEQFF.

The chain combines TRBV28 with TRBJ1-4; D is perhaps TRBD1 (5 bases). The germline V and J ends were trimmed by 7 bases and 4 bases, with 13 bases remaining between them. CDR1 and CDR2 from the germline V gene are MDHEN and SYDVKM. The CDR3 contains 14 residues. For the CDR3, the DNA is TGTGCCAGCACCCTGGGGGGGAGTAATGAAAAACTGTTTTTT. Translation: CASTLGGSNEKLFF.

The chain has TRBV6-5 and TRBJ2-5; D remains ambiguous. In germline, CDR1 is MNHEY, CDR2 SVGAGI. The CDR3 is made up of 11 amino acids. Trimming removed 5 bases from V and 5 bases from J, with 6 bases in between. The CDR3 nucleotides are TGTGCCAGCAGTCTCATGGAGACCCAGTACTTC. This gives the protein CASSLMETQYF.

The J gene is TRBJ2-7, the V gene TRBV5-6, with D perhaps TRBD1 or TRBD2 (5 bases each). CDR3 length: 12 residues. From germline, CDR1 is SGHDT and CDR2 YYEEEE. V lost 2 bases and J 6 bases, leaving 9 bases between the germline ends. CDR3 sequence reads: CASSFWGFEQYF. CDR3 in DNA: TGTGCCAGCAGCTTTTGGGGGTTCGAGCAGTACTTC.